The 4 T cell receptor beta chains below come from one sample, sequenced in a study of cytomegalovirus exposure and HLA in healthy donors. The PCR had 60 Vbeta and 13 Jbeta primers. Some clones are missing from TCRdb's copy, which holds only in-frame ones; the method was immunoSEQ multiplex PCR. The sample shows 150,000 to 160,000 clones, roughly 82% of them seen only once. The sample taken for sequencing was PBMCs. Receptors originate from a woman in her 50s in good health and CMV-seropositive.

This clone occurred once. V and J are TRBV7-2 and TRBJ2-7, with D unclear. The CDR3 totals 12 residues. Germline V CDR1 and CDR2: SGHTA, FQGNSA. The germline V and J ends were trimmed by 2 bases and 3 bases, with 5 bases remaining between them. CDR3 coding DNA: TGTGCCAGCAGCTTAACAAGCTACGAGCAGTACTTC. It translates to CASSLTSYEQYF.

This clone was picked up one time. The CDR3 protein is CASSLGLAAIINEQFF. The DNA for the CDR3 is TGTGCCAGCAGCTTAGGACTAGCTGCGATCATTAATGAGCAGTTCTTC. V usage is TRBV13 and J usage is TRBJ2-1; the D gene is possibly TRBD2 (6 bases). Trimming cost V 0 bases and J 7 bases, with 16 bases left between them. This CDR3 is built from 16 residues. Looked up from germline, CDR1 is PRHDT and CDR2 is FYEKMQ (reference sequence).

The chain is built from TRBV6-5 and TRBJ1-2; TRBD1 aligns across 9 bases. V was clipped by 0 bases and J by 7 bases; unmatched bases: 6. The germline CDR1 and CDR2 sequences are MNHEY and SVGAGI. The length of the CDR3 is 15 residues. CDR3 in DNA: TGTGCCAGCAGTTACTCGAGCCCGGACAGGGGTGGCTACACCTTC. Translation gives CASSYSSPDRGGYTF.

The rearrangement uses TRBV29-1 and TRBJ2-7; possibly TRBD2 for D (5 bases). The CDR3 is made up of 14 amino acids. Germline CDR1 and CDR2: SQVTM and ANQGSEA. The germline V and J ends were trimmed by 3 bases and 3 bases, with 15 bases remaining between them. This chain's CDR3 is CSVETGIGVYEQYF. In DNA, the CDR3 is TGCAGCGTTGAGACGGGAATTGGGGTCTACGAGCAGTACTTC.